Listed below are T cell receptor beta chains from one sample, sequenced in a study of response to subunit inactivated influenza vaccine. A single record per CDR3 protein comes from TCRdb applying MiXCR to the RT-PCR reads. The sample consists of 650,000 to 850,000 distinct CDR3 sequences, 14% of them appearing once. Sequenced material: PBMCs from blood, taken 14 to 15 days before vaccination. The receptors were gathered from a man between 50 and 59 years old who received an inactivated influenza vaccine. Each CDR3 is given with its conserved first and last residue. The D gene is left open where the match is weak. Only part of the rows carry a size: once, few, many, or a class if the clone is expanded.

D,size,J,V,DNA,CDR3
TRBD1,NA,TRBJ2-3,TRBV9,TGTGCCAGCAGCCCGGACAGGGGGGCTAGCACAGATACGCAGTATTTT,CASSPDRGASTDTQYF
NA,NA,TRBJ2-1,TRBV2,TGTGCCAGCAGCGGGCTAAGAAGTCACAATGAGCAGTTCTTC,CASSGLRSHNEQFF
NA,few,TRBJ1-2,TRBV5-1,TGCGCCAGCAGCCCCGACGGGTATGGCTACACCTTC,CASSPDGYGYTF
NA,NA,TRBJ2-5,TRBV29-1,TGCAGCGTTGAAGATCCGAAGACAGACCAAGAGACCCAGTACTTC,CSVEDPKTDQETQYF
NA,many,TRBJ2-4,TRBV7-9,TGTGCCAGCAGCTTAGATGCAGGGGTGCACATTCAGTACTTC,CASSLDAGVHIQYF
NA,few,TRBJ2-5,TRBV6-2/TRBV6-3,TGTGCCAGCAGTTACTCAGGTCTCCCCCAAGAGACCCAGTACTTC,CASSYSGLPQETQYF
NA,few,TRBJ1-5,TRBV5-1,TGCGCCAGCAGCTTGTGGCCTGAAAGCAATCAGCCCCAGCATTTT,CASSLWPESNQPQHF
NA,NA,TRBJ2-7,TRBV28,TGTGCCAGCAGTTCCCTGTCCTTAGTAGCTGCCTCCAAACGAGGGGTCGAGCAGTACTTC,CASSSLSLVAASKRGVEQYF
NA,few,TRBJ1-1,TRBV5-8,TGTGCCAGCAGCTTGATAACAGGAACTCGTAACACTGAAGCTTTCTTT,CASSLITGTRNTEAFF
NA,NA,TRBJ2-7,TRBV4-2,TGTGCCAGCAGCGCCCGGGACCGCGCCGCAGACGAGCAGTACTTC,CASSARDRAADEQYF
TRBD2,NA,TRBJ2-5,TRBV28,TGTGCCAGCAGTTTCACGAGCGGGAGGGACCAAGAGACCCAGTACTTC,CASSFTSGRDQETQYF
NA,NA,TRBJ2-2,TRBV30,TGTGCCTGGAGTGGTCTTTCGAACACCGGGGAGCTGTTTTTT,CAWSGLSNTGELFF
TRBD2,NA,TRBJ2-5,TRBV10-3,TGTGCCATCAGGCGGGAGGTTGAGGAGACCCAGTACTTC,CAIRREVEETQYF
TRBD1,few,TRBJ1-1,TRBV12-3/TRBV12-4,TGTGCCAGCAGCCCGGGACAGGGAGTTAACACTGAAGCTTTCTTT,CASSPGQGVNTEAFF
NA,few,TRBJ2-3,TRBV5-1,TGCGCCAGCAGCTTGGTTCAGGGGTTGTCAGATACGCAGTATTTT,CASSLVQGLSDTQYF
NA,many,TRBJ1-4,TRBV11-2,TGTGCCAGCAGCTCGAGGTCAACTAATGAAAAACTGTTTTTT,CASSSRSTNEKLFF
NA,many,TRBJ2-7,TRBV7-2,TGTGCCAGCAGCTCCTCAGGGTTCTACGAGCAGTACTTC,CASSSSGFYEQYF
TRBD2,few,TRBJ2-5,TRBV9,TGTGCCAGCAGCGTTCGAGATAGCGGGGGGGCCGAGGAGACCCAGTACTTC,CASSVRDSGGAEETQYF
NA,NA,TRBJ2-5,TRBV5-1,TGCGCCAGCAGACCCTACACGGGCGGGGAGACCCAGTACTTC,CASRPYTGGETQYF
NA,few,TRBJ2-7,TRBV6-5,TGTGCCAGCAGTTACTCCCCACGGAACACCTACGAGCAGTACTTC,CASSYSPRNTYEQYF
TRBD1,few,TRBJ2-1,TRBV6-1,TGTGCCAGCAATAAGGGACAGGGGAGGGTGGATGAGCAGTTCTTC,CASNKGQGRVDEQFF
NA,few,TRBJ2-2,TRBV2,TGTGCCAGCAGTGAAGCGGCTGCGAACACCGGGGAGCTGTTTTTT,CASSEAAANTGELFF
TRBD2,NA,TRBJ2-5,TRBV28,TGTGCCAGCAGTTGGCGGACTAGCGGGGGAGAGACCCAGTACTTC,CASSWRTSGGETQYF
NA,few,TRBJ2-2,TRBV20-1,TGCAGTGCTACCCTTTCAGGAACCGGGGAGCTGTTTTTT,CSATLSGTGELFF
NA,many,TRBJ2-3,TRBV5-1,TGCGCCAGCAGCTTTACAGGAATCACAGATACGCAGTATTTT,CASSFTGITDTQYF
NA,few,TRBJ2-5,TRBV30,TGTGCCTGGAGTGCCGGGACTCCAGAGACCCAGTACTTC,CAWSAGTPETQYF
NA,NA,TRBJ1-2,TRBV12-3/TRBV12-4,TGTGCCAGCAGTCTCAACCCGGGGGCCCATGGCTACACCTTC,CASSLNPGAHGYTF